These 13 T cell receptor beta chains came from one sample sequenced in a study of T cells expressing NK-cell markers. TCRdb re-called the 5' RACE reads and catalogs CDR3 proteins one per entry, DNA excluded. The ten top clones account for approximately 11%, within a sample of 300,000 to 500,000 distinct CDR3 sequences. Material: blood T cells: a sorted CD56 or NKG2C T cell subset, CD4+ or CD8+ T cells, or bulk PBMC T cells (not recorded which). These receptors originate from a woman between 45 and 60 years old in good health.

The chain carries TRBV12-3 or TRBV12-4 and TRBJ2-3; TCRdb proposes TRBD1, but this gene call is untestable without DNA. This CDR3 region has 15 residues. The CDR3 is CASSLGQGAPDTQYF.

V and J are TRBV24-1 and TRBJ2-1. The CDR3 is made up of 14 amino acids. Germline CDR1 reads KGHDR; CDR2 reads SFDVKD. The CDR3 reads CATSDPLTENEQFF.

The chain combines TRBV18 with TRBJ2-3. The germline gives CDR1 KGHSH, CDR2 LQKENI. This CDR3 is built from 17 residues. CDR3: CASSPQQGALGTDTQYF.

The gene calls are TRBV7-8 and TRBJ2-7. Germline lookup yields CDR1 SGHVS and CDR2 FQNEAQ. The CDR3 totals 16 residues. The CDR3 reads CASSLAGAELSYEQYF. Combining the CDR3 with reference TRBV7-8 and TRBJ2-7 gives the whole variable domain GAGVSQSPRYKVAKRGQDVALRCDPISGHVSLFWYQQALGQGPEFLTYFQNEAQLDKSGLPSDRFFAERPEGSVSTLKIQRTQQEDSAVYLCASSLAGAELSYEQYFGPGTRLTVT.

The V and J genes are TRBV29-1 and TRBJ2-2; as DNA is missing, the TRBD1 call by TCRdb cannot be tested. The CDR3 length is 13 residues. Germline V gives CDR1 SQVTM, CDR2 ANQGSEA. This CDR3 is CSVNRGRAGELFF.

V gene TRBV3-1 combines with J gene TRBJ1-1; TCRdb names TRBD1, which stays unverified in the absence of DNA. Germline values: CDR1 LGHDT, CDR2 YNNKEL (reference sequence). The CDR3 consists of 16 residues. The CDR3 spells CASSRGVGSTDTEAFF.

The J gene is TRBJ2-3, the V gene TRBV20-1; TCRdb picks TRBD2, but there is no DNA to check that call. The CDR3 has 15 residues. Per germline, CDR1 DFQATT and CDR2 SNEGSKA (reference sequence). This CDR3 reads CSAPPGLAGLGTQYF.

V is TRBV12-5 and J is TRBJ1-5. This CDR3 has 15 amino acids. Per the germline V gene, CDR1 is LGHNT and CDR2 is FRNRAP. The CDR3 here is CASASGEMGNQPQHF.

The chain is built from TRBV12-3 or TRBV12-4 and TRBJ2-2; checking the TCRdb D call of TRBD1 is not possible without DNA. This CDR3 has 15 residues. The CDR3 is CASTPGGGRGGELFF.

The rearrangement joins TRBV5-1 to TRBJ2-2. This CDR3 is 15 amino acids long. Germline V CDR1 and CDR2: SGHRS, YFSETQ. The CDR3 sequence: CASSLQHLVAGELFF.

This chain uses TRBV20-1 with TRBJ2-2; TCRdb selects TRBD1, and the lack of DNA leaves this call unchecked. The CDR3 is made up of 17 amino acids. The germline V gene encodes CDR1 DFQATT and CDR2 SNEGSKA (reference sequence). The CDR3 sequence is CSARDWVRGAASGELFF.

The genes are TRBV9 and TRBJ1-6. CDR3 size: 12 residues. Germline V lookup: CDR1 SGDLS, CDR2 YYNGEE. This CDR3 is CASSRDGSPLHF.

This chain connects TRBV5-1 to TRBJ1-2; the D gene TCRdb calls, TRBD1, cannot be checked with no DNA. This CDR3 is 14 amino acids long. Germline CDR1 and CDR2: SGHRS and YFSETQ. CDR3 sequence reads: CASSVPGTGYGYTF.